This passage covers 5 T cell receptor beta chains from one sample sequenced in a study of T cell repertoires in cytomegalovirus infection. Using its own MiXCR run on the reads, TCRdb lists one record per CDR3 protein. The sample contains 60,000 to 75,000 distinct CDR3 sequences, around 3.8% of which appear only once. The sample taken for sequencing was PBMCs. All receptors derive from a human donor in good health (CMV status not recorded). Some clones in this sample may be carry-over from other donors' samples.

Many counts were recorded for this clonotype. V gene TRBV7-2 combines with J gene TRBJ2-4; D might be TRBD1 or TRBD2, each matching 5 bases. V lost 5 bases to trimming and J lost 7 bases, with 18 bases between them. The CDR3 consists of 15 residues. Looked up from germline, CDR1 is SGHTA and CDR2 is FQGNSA. CDR3 nucleotide sequence: TGTGCCAGCAGCCCACCGGGACGCCTAAGCAACATTCAGTACTTC. Amino acids: CASSPPGRLSNIQYF.

This clonotype was observed at least ten times. The V and J genes are TRBV28 and TRBJ2-5; D not certain. The CDR3 contains 12 residues. V was trimmed by 6 bases and J by 5 bases, leaving 10 bases between them. Germline V gene lookup returns CDR1 MDHEN and CDR2 SYDVKM. CDR3 region: CASRQASETQYF. Written as DNA, the CDR3 is TGTGCCAGCAGGCAGGCCTCGGAGACCCAGTACTTC.

This clonotype was observed many times. Written as DNA, the CDR3 is TGTGCCAGCAGCTTAGACCTTAGACAGGTCTACGAGCAGTACTTC. This sequence encodes CASSLDLRQVYEQYF. The chain uses TRBV7-2 and TRBJ2-7, with a weak D call TRBD1 (6 bases). The CDR3 length is 15 residues. The ends were cut back, 1 base at V and 3 bases at J, with 13 bases in the middle. Germline values: CDR1 SGHTA, CDR2 FQGNSA.

This clonotype came up many times. This rearrangement joins TRBV7-2 to TRBJ1-2; 8 nucleotides line up with TRBD1. V dropped 4 bases and J dropped 8; count of bases not matched to a gene: 12. Per the germline V gene, CDR1 is SGHTA and CDR2 is FQGNSA. The CDR3 covers 15 residues. In DNA, the CDR3 is TGTGCCAGCAGCTCACAACCCCAGGGGGCGGGGGGCTACACCTTC. The encoded protein is CASSSQPQGAGGYTF.

This clonotype was detected ten times or more. Here the CDR3 reads CASSTQAINQPQHF. DNA of the CDR3: TGTGCCAGCAGCACACAGGCGATCAATCAGCCCCAGCATTTT. This chain connects TRBV6-2 or TRBV6-3 to TRBJ1-5; the D gene is possibly TRBD1 (5 bases). V was trimmed by 6 bases and J by 3 bases, leaving 12 bases between them. The CDR3 spans 14 residues. The germline gives CDR1 MNHEY, CDR2 SVGEGT.